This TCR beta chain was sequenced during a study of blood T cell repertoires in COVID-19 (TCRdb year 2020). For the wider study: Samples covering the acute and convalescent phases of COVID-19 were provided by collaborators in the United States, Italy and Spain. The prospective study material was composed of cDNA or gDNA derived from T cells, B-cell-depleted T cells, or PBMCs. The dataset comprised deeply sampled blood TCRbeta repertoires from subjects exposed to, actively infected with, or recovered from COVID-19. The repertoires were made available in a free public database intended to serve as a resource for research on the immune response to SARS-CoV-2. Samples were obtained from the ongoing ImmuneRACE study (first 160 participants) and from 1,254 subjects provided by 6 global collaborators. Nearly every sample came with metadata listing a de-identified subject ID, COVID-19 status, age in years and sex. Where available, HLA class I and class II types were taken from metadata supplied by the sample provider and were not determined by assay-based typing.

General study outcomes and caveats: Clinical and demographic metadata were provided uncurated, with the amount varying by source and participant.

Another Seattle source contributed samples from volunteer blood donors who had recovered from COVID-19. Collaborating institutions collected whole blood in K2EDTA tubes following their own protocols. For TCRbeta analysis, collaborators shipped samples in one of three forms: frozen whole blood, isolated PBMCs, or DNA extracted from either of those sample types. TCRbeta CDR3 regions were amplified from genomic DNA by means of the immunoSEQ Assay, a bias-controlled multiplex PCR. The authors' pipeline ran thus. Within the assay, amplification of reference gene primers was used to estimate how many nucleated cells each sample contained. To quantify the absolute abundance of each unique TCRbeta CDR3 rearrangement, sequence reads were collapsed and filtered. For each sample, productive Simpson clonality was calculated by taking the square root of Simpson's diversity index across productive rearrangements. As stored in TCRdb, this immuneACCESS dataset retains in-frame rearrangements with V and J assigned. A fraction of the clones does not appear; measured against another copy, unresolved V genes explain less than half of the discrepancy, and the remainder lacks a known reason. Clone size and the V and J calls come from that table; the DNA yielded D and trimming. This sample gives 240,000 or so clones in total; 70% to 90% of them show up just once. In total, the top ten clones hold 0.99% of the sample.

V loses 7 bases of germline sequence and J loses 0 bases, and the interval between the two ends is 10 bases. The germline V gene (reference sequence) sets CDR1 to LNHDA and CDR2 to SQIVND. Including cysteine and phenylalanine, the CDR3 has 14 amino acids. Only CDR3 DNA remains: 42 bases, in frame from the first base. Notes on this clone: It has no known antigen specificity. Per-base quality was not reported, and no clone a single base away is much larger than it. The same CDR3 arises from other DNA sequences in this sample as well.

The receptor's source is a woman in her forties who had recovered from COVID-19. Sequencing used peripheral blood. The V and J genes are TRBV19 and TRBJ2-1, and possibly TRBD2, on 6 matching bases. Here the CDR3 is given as CASTSDSSYNEQFF. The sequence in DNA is TGTGCCAGTACTAGCGACAGCTCCTACAATGAGCAGTTCTTC.